The 12 T cell receptor beta chains listed next were all sequenced from one sample in a study of T cells in Graves' hyperthyroidism and ophthalmopathy. What was amplified from RNA transcripts were TCR beta CDR3 regions. HTBI primers drove first-round RT-PCR of the TCR CDR3. TCRdb ran MiXCR on the multiplex PCR reads and lists one entry per CDR3 protein. The sample carries around 300,000 distinct CDR3 sequences, roughly 15% recorded once. The sample taken for sequencing was blood. The receptors derive from a woman in her thirties or forties with Graves' hyperthyroidism.

This clonotype has ten or more counts. The chain employs TRBV12-3 or TRBV12-4 and TRBJ2-2; D is ambiguous. Deletions cut 4 bases from V and 6 bases from J, with 9 bases between. The CDR3 totals 13 residues. The CDR3 loop reads CASSSDLAGELFF. The CDR3 bases are TGTGCCAGCAGTTCTGACCTCGCCGGGGAGCTGTTTTTT.

The rearrangement joins TRBV30 to TRBJ1-4, with 10 bases lining up with TRBD1. There are 18 residues in the CDR3. Looked up from germline, CDR1 is GTSNPN and CDR2 is SVGIG (reference sequence). V trimming: 4 bases; J trimming: 4 bases; junction bases outside the gene matches: 15. CDR3 coding DNA: TGTGCCTGGACCCACGACAGGGGGCGCCTATTGAGTAATGAAAAACTGTTTTTT. It translates to CAWTHDRGRLLSNEKLFF.

Concerning this clonotype itself: A much larger clone lies a single base off, so this may be a read error. The CDR3 DNA reads as TGTGCCAGCTCATCTTCCCGGGACGATGAGCAGTTCTTC. It encodes CASSSSRDDEQFF. The chain combines TRBV18 with TRBJ2-1; the D call may be TRBD1 or TRBD2 (5 bases each). Germline-derived CDR1 and CDR2 are KGHSH and LQKENI. The CDR3 spans 13 residues. V lost 5 bases, J lost 8 bases, and 13 bases lay in between.

This clonotype was counted ten times or more. V and J are TRBV9 and TRBJ2-5, with 11 bases identical to TRBD2. Trimming at V came to 0 bases and at J to 4 bases, leaving 5 bases not matched to a gene. Germline CDR1 SGDLS, CDR2 YYNGEE. The CDR3 has 16 amino acids. The CDR3 sequence is CASSVGVAGGLETQYF. CDR3 in DNA: TGTGCCAGCAGCGTAGGAGTAGCGGGAGGGTTAGAGACCCAGTACTTC.

The sample holds many counts of this clonotype. The CDR3 DNA is TGTGCCAGCAGCCCAGGACAGGGGGTTGGAGGCTACACCTTC. Protein: CASSPGQGVGGYTF. The rearrangement uses TRBV3-1 and TRBJ1-2; TRBD1 matches 10 bases. V was clipped by 4 bases and J by 8 bases; unmatched bases: 7. In germline, CDR1 is LGHDT, CDR2 YNNKEL (reference sequence). This CDR3 contains 14 residues.

Only a few counts were recorded for this clonotype. J is TRBJ2-3 and V is TRBV11-3; 7 positions agree with TRBD2. CDR3 size: 14 residues. The V gene's germline CDR1 is SGHNT and CDR2 YENEEA. Unmatched junction bases numbered 9, after V lost 8 bases and J lost 4 bases. DNA of the CDR3: TGTGCCAGCCGCCGGGGGGACGTGGCAGATACGCAGTATTTT. Translation: CASRRGDVADTQYF.

This chain connects TRBV12-3 or TRBV12-4 to TRBJ2-2; TRBD2 matches at 7 bases. The V and J ends lost 3 bases and 4 bases, in that order; junction bases with no gene match: 11. The CDR3 is made up of 17 amino acids. CDR3 nucleotide sequence: TGTGCCAGCAGTTTTATCGGGCTAGCGGCTACCACCGGGGAGCTGTTTTTT. Protein sequence: CASSFIGLAATTGELFF.

This clonotype was seen many times. The chain employs TRBV6-1 and TRBJ2-5; TRBD1 agrees at 9 bases. The V and J ends lost 4 bases and 5 bases, in that order; junction bases with no gene match: 5. This CDR3 comprises 14 residues. CDR1 and CDR2 (germline): MNHNS, SASEGT. CDR3 DNA sequence: TGTGCCAGCAGTGCCTGGACAGGGGAGGAGACCCAGTACTTC. As protein: CASSAWTGEETQYF.

The rearrangement uses TRBV6-1 and TRBJ2-7; TRBD2 aligns across 8 bases. J was trimmed by 6 bases and V by 1 base; bases with no gene match: 5. Looked up from germline, CDR1 is MNHNS and CDR2 is SASEGT. The length of the CDR3 is 14 residues. In nucleotides, the CDR3 is TGTGCCAGCAGTGAAGTGGGGACTAGAGGCGAGCAGTACTTC. The encoded protein is CASSEVGTRGEQYF.

In the case of this clonotype: One base away lies a much larger clone, so this may be a sequencing read error. The V call is TRBV6-2 or TRBV6-3, the J call TRBJ2-1; D is perhaps TRBD2 (5 bases). The CDR3 totals 14 residues. Germline assignment: CDR1 MNHEY and CDR2 SVGEGT. Trimming removed 6 bases from V and 12 bases from J, with 21 bases in between. The CDR3 is CASRTGLASPGQFF. The CDR3 nucleotides read TGTGCCAGCAGGACCGGCTTGGCTAGCCCTGGGCAGTTCTTC.

The V and J genes are TRBV20-1 and TRBJ1-2; no clear D. Germline CDR1 reads DFQATT; CDR2 reads SNEGSKA (reference sequence). V was pared by 1 base and J by 4 bases, with 4 bases between. CDR3 size: 11 residues. The CDR3 nucleotides read TGCAGTGCTAGAGTTGGCTATGGCTACACCTTC. It is translated as CSARVGYGYTF.

This clonotype has a count of ten or more. The J gene is TRBJ1-1, the V gene TRBV2, with D unresolved. This CDR3 region has 16 residues. The V end was cut by 2 bases, the J end by 3 bases, with 16 bases between. In germline, CDR1 is SNHLY, CDR2 FYNNEI. CDR3 in amino acids: CASSELGRRADTEAFF. The CDR3 DNA reads as TGTGCCAGCAGTGAACTGGGGAGGCGGGCGGACACTGAAGCTTTCTTT.